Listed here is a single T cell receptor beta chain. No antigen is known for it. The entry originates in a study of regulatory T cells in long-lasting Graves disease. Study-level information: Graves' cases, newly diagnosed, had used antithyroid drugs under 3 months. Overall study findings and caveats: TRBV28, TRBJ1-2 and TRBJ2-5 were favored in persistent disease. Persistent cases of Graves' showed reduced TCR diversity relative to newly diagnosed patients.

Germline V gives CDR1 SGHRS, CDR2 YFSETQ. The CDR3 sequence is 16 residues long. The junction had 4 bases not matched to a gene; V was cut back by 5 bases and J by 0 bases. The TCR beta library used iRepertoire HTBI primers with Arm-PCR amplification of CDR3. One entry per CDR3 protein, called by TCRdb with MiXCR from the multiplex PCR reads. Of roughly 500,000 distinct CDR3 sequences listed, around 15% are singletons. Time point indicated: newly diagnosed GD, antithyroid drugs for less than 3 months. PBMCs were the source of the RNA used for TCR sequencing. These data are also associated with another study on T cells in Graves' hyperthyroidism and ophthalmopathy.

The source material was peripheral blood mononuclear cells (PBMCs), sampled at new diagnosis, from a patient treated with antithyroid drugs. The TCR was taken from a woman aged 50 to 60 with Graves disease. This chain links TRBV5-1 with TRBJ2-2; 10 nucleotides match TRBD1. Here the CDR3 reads CASREGQGTNTGELFF. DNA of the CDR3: TGCGCCAGCAGAGAGGGACAGGGGACGAACACCGGGGAGCTGTTTTTT.